The clone carrying this T cell receptor beta chain was found once. As processed by the authors: The authors estimated nucleated cell counts from reference gene primer amplification. The data were produced by immunoSEQ multiplex PCR, yet TCRdb's version contains in-frame clones alone and is incomplete. The V and J calls and clone size come from that table; D and trimming were worked out from the DNA. The table shows about 400,000 clones, with 80% to 90% occurring only once. This sample was included in a study of blood T cell repertoires in COVID-19. Study details: Material from acute and convalescent COVID-19 was sourced from the United States, Italy and Spain. PBMCs, B-cell-depleted T cells, or T cells provided the cDNA or gDNA that made up the material.

Germline V lookup: CDR1 MDHEN, CDR2 SYDVKM. CDR3 length: 13 amino acids. V gave up 10 bases and J gave up 7 bases; unmatched junction bases: 13. The receptor was derived from a woman in her 50s who had recovered from COVID-19. Sequenced: PBMCs or T cells enriched from blood (not recorded which). This chain uses TRBV28 with TRBJ2-7; 7 bases map to TRBD2. CDR3 DNA sequence: TGTGCCACCTCGGGACTACCCTTGGGGGAGCAGTACTTC. This codes for CATSGLPLGEQYF.